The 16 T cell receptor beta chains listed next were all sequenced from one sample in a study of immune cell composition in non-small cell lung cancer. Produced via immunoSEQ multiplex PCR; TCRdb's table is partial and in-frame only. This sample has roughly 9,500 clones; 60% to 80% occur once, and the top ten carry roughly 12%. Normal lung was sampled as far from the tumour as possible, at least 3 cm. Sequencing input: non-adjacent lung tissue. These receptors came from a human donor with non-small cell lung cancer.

CDR3 DNA sequence: TGTGCCAGCAGTTATGGGACAGGGGGGACCGGGGAGCTGTTTTTT. It encodes CASSYGTGGTGELFF. This chain uses TRBV7-9 with TRBJ2-2; 11 bases align to TRBD1. Trimming cost V 6 bases and J 5 bases; bases outside gene matches: 5. The V gene's germline CDR1 is SEHNR and CDR2 FQNEAQ (reference sequence). The CDR3 has 15 amino acids. The full variable domain, rest sourced from reference TRBV7-9 and TRBJ2-2, is DTGVSQNPRHKITKRGQNVTFRCDPISEHNRLYWYRQTLGQGPEFLTYFQNEAQLEKSRLLSDRFSAERPKGSFSTLEIQRTEQGDSAMYLCASSYGTGGTGELFFGEGSRLTVL.

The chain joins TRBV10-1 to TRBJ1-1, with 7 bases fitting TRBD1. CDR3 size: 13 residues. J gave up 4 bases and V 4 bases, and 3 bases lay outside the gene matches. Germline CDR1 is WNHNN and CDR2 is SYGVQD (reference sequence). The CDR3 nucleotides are TGCGCCAGCAGTGGGAGACAGGGCACTGAAGCTTTCTTT. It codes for CASSGRQGTEAFF.

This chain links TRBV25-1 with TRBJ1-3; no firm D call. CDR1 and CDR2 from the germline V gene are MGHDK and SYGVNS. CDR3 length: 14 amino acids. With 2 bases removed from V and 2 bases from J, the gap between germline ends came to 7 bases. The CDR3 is CASSEEATGNTIYF. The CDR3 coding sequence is TGTGCCAGCAGTGAAGAAGCTACTGGAAACACCATATATTTT.

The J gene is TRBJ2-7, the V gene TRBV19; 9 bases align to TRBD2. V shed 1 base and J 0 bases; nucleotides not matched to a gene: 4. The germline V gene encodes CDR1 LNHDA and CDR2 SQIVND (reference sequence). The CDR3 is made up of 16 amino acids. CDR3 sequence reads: CASSIGPAGGSYEQYF. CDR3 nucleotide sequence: TGTGCCAGTAGTATAGGCCCAGCGGGGGGCTCCTACGAGCAGTACTTC.

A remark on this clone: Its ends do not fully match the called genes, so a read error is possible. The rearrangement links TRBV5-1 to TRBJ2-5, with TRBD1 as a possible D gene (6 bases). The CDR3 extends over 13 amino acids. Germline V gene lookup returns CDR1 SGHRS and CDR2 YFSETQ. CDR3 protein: CASSHYQGFWGHF. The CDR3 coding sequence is TGCGCCAGCAGCCACTACCAGGGGTTCTGGGGTCACTTC.

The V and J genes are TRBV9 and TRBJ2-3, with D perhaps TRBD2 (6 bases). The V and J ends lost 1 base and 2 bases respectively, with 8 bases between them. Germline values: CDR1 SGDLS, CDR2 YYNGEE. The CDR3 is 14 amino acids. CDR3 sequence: CASSVSGPTDTQYF. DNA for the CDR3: TGTGCCAGCAGCGTAAGCGGGCCCACAGATACGCAGTATTTT.

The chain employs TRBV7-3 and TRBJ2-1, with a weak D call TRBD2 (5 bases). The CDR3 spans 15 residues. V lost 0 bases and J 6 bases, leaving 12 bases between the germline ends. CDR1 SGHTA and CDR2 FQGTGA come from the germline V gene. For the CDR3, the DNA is TGTGCCAGCAGCTTAACGCAAACTAGGGTCAATGAGCAGTTCTTC. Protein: CASSLTQTRVNEQFF.

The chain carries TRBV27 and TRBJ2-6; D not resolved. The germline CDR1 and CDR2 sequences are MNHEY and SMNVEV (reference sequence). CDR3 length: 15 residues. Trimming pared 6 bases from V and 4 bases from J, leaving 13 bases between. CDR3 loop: CASSIWASGANVLTF. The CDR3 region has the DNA TGTGCCAGCAGCATCTGGGCCTCCGGGGCCAACGTCCTGACTTTC.

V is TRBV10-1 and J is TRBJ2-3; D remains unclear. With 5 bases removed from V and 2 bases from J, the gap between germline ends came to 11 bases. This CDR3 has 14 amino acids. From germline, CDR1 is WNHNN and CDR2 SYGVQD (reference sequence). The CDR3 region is CASSRVQTTDTQYF. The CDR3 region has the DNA TGCGCCAGCAGTAGGGTACAGACCACAGATACGCAGTATTTT.

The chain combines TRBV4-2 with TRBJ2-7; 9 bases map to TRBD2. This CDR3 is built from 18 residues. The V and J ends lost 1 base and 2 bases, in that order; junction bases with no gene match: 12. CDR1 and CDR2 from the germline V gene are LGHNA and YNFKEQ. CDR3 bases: TGTGCCAGCAGCCAAGGGCTAGCGGGACAATCGCGTACCTACGAGCAGTACTTC. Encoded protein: CASSQGLAGQSRTYEQYF.

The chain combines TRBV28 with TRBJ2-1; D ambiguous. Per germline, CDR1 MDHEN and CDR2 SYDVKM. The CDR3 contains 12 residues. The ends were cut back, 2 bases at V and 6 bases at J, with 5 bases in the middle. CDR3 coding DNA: TGTGCCAGCAGTTTAAATCCCAATGAGCAGTTCTTC. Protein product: CASSLNPNEQFF.

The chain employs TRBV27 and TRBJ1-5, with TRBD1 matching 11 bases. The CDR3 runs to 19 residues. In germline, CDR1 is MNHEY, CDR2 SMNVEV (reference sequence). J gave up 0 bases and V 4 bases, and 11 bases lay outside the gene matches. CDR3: CASSSLSGTGGYSNQPQHF. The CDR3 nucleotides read TGTGCCAGCAGTTCCTTATCTGGGACAGGGGGGTATAGCAATCAGCCCCAGCATTTT.

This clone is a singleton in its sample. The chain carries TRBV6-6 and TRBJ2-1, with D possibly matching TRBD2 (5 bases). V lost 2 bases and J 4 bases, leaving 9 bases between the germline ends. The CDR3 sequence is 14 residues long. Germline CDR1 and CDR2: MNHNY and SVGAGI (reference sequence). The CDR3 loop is CASSYTLDYNEQFF. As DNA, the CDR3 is TGTGCCAGCAGTTACACACTAGATTACAATGAGCAGTTCTTC.

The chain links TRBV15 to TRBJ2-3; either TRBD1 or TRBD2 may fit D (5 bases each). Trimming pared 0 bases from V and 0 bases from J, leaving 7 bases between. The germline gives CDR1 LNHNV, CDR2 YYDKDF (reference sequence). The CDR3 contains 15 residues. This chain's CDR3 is CATSRDGDSTDTQYF. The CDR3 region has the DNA TGTGCCACCAGCAGAGATGGGGACAGCACAGATACGCAGTATTTT.

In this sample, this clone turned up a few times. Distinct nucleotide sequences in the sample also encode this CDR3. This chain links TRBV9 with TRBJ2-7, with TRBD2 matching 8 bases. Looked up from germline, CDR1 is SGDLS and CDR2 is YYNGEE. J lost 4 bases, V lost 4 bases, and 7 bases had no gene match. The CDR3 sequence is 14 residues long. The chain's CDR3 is CASSLRGGIYEQYF. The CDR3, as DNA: TGTGCCAGCAGCCTACGGGGGGGGATATACGAGCAGTACTTC.

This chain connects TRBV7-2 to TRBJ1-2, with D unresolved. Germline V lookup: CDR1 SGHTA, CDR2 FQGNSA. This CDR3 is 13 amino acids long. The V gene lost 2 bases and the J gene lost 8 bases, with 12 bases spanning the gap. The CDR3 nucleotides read TGTGCCAGCAGCTTATCGACGGAGCTGGGCTACACCTTC. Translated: CASSLSTELGYTF.